A selection of T cell receptor beta chains follows, all from one sample in a study of T cell repertoires in ileal Crohn's disease. The assay was immunoSEQ multiplex PCR, and TCRdb's table has in-frame clones only and misses some. The repertoire holds around 7,300 clones, with approximately 79% as singletons. The specimen was ileal tissue. The receptors derive from an adult with Crohn's disease. Each CDR3 is given with its conserved first and last residue. Each record gives: V gene, clone size, J gene, D gene, CDR3 protein, CDR3 DNA. The D gene is left open where the match is weak. Only some rows state a clone size, as once, few, many or a class for expanded clones.

TRBV20-1	few	TRBJ2-7	-	CSARGGYEQYF	TGCAGTGCTAGGGGTGGCTACGAGCAGTACTTC
TRBV18	-	TRBJ2-7	-	CASSSDSSYEQYF	TGTGCCAGCTCATCCGACAGCTCCTACGAGCAGTACTTC
TRBV7-7	-	TRBJ2-5	TRBD2	CASSLGRTSAETQYF	TGTGCTAGCAGCTTAGGGAGGACTAGCGCAGAGACCCAGTACTTC
TRBV2	-	TRBJ1-1	-	CASSYRENTEAFF	TGTGCCAGCAGTTACAGAGAGAACACTGAAGCTTTCTTT
TRBV6-1	-	TRBJ2-2	TRBD1	CASSETGETGELFF	TGTGCCAGCAGTGAGACAGGGGAGACCGGGGAGCTGTTTTTT
TRBV6-4	once	TRBJ1-1	TRBD1	CASRLDRDTEAFF	TGTGCCAGCAGACTGGACAGGGACACTGAAGCTTTCTTT
TRBV28	-	TRBJ2-1	TRBD2	CASSATSGSNEQFF	TGTGCCAGCAGTGCTACTAGCGGGAGTAATGAGCAGTTCTTC
TRBV28	few	TRBJ2-7	TRBD2	CASSLPPGGGSTYEQYF	TGTGCCAGCAGTTTACCCCCGGGGGGGGGCAGTACCTACGAGCAGTACTTC
TRBV5-4	-	TRBJ2-7	TRBD1	CASTATGVPSYEQYF	TGTGCCAGCACCGCTACAGGGGTACCCTCCTACGAGCAGTACTTC
TRBV7-3	-	TRBJ2-1	TRBD2	CASSRTSGTNNEQFF	TGTGCCAGCAGCCGGACTAGCGGGACTAACAATGAGCAGTTCTTC
TRBV7-9	-	TRBJ1-1	-	CASSRAGAVRTEAFF	TGTGCCAGCAGCCGGGCCGGGGCAGTGAGGACTGAAGCTTTCTTT
TRBV6-5	-	TRBJ2-3	TRBD2	CASSYGSSGTGTQYF	TGTGCCAGCAGTTACGGGTCTAGCGGGACGGGTACGCAGTATTTT
TRBV7-8	-	TRBJ2-2	-	CASSSSLLNTGELFF	TGTGCCAGCAGCTCCTCCCTTCTTAACACCGGGGAGCTGTTTTTT
TRBV5-1	-	TRBJ1-1	-	CASSFSTMNTEAFF	TGCGCCAGCAGCTTTTCGACAATGAACACTGAAGCTTTCTTT
TRBV5-1	-	TRBJ1-2	-	CASSLDSQSLYGYTF	TGCGCCAGCAGCTTGGATAGCCAGTCCCTCTATGGCTACACCTTC
TRBV7-3	-	TRBJ1-2	TRBD1	CASSWDGTGGYGYTF	TGTGCCAGCAGCTGGGACGGGACAGGAGGCTATGGCTACACCTTC
TRBV5-4	-	TRBJ2-3	-	CASSLGSDSTDTQYF	TGTGCCAGCAGCTTGGGATCGGACAGCACAGATACGCAGTATTTT
TRBV11-1	-	TRBJ2-3	-	CASGDIVEADTQYF	TGTGCCAGCGGCGATATAGTCGAGGCAGATACGCAGTATTTT
TRBV4-1	few	TRBJ2-3	-	CASSQRDTDTQYF	TGCGCCAGCAGCCAGCGAGATACAGATACGCAGTATTTT
TRBV5-6	few	TRBJ1-1	-	CASSFGGNTEAFF	TGTGCCAGCAGCTTCGGGGGAAACACTGAAGCTTTCTTT
TRBV7-9	-	TRBJ2-1	-	CASTSRGAGPYNEQFF	TGTGCCAGCACTAGTCGGGGGGCGGGACCCTACAATGAGCAGTTCTTC
TRBV5-1	-	TRBJ2-5	TRBD2	CASSLAGGFQETQYF	TGCGCCAGCAGCTTGGCGGGGGGTTTTCAAGAGACCCAGTACTTC
TRBV29-1	-	TRBJ2-3	TRBD1	CSGRQGSTDTQYF	TGCAGCGGTCGACAGGGGAGCACAGATACGCAGTATTTT
TRBV6-1	-	TRBJ2-3	TRBD1	CASSEGTGADTQYF	TGTGCCAGCAGTGAAGGGACAGGGGCAGATACGCAGTATTTT
TRBV7-3	-	TRBJ1-3	-	CASSIDYSGNTIYF	TGTGCCAGCAGCATCGACTACTCTGGAAACACCATATATTTT
TRBV5-1	-	TRBJ2-4	-	CASSLTKNIQYF	TGCGCCAGCAGCCTCACGAAAAACATTCAGTACTTC
TRBV9	few	TRBJ2-7	-	CASSVDSLEQYF	TGTGCCAGCAGCGTCGACAGCTTAGAGCAGTACTTC
TRBV10-3	-	TRBJ2-5	-	CAISPGGSQETQYF	TGTGCCATCTCGCCAGGGGGGTCCCAAGAGACCCAGTACTTC
TRBV27	once	TRBJ1-1	-	CASSSNSRGGGEAFF	TGTGCCAGCAGTTCTAACTCTCGGGGGGGTGGTGAAGCTTTCTTT
TRBV7-3	-	TRBJ2-5	-	CASSGGLSETQYF	TGTGCCAGCAGCGGAGGTCTTAGCGAGACCCAGTACTTC
TRBV5-1	-	TRBJ2-5	TRBD1	CASTFRRGGRETQYF	TGCGCCAGCACTTTCAGACGAGGGGGCCGGGAGACCCAGTACTTC
TRBV18	-	TRBJ1-5	TRBD1	CASSPRQGFNQPQHF	TGTGCCAGCTCACCACGACAGGGATTCAATCAGCCCCAGCATTTT
TRBV5-1	-	TRBJ2-7	-	CASSSGGGRGPSYEQYF	TGCGCCAGCAGCTCCGGTGGAGGGCGGGGGCCATCCTACGAGCAGTACTTC
TRBV30	few	TRBJ1-5	-	CAWSETANQPQHF	TGTGCCTGGAGTGAGACAGCTAATCAGCCCCAGCATTTT
TRBV11-2	-	TRBJ2-2	-	CASSPSNTGELFF	TGTGCCAGCAGCCCATCTAACACCGGGGAGCTGTTTTTT
TRBV5-1	-	TRBJ2-3	-	CASHPGSLDTQYF	TGCGCCAGCCACCCCGGCTCCCTGGATACGCAGTATTTT
TRBV7-8	few	TRBJ1-1	TRBD1	CASSLPGQGKNTEAFF	TGTGCCAGCAGCTTGCCGGGACAGGGTAAGAACACTGAAGCTTTCTTT
TRBV10-2	-	TRBJ2-7	-	CATNTGNTYEQYF	TGCGCCACCAACACAGGGAATACTTACGAGCAGTACTTC
TRBV28	few	TRBJ1-5	-	CAISSWRQPQHF	TGTGCCATCTCGTCCTGGAGGCAGCCCCAGCATTTT
TRBV25-1	-	TRBJ1-6	TRBD1	CASSEHRGGNSPLHF	TGTGCCAGCAGTGAACACAGGGGAGGGAATTCACCCCTCCACTTT
TRBV15	-	TRBJ2-1	TRBD2	CATSTRLAGGAYNEQFF	TGTGCCACCAGCACAAGACTAGCGGGAGGAGCTTACAATGAGCAGTTCTTC
TRBV7-2	-	TRBJ1-1	-	CASSYTTGNTEAFF	TGTGCCAGCAGCTATACGACAGGGAACACTGAAGCTTTCTTT
TRBV2	-	TRBJ2-7	-	CASSYGTSGKYEQYF	TGTGCCAGCAGTTACGGCACAAGTGGGAAATACGAGCAGTACTTC
TRBV7-9	-	TRBJ2-7	TRBD1	CASSKGQDPSYEQYF	TGTGCCAGCAGCAAAGGACAGGATCCTTCCTACGAGCAGTACTTC